The clone carrying this T cell receptor beta chain was recorded a few times. The data were taken from a study of T cells after yellow fever vaccination. Study as a whole: With SMART-Seq v4 Ultra Low Input, the fractions containing low cell numbers were prepared.

The germline V and J ends were trimmed by 5 bases and 3 bases, with 14 bases remaining between them. The CDR3 length is 14 residues. Germline V lookup: CDR1 SGHDT, CDR2 YYEEEE. It was through 5'RACE template switching that TCR cDNA was made, with a universal primer site and UMIs added. MiXCR, applied by TCRdb to the 5' RACE reads, yields one record per CDR3 protein. This sample has some 340,000 distinct CDR3 sequences; around 10% occur once, and the top ten carry approximately 3.3%. The input for sequencing was CD4+ T cells sorted from PBMCs, taken 45 days after the yellow fever booster vaccination. The source is a man aged 18 to 29 who received the YFV17D yellow fever vaccine. The V call is TRBV5-6, the J call TRBJ1-2; a weak D match, TRBD1 (5 bases). CDR3 sequence (DNA): TGTGCCAGCAGTAACCTAGGGGTCTACTATGGCTACACCTTC. Its protein product is CASSNLGVYYGYTF.